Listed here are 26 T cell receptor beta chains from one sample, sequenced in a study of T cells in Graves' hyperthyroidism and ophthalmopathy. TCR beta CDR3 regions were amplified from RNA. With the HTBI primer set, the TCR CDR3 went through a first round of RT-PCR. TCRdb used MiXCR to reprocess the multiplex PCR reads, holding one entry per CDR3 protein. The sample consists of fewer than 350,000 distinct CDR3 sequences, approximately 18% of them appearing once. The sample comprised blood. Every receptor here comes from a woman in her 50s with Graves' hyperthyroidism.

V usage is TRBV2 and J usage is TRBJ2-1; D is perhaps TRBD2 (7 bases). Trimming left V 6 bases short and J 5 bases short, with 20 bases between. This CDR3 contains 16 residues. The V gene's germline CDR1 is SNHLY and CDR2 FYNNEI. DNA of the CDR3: TGTGCCAGCAGAGTCCGGGGGCTAGCGGCGAACAATGAGCAGTTCTTC. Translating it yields CASRVRGLAANNEQFF.

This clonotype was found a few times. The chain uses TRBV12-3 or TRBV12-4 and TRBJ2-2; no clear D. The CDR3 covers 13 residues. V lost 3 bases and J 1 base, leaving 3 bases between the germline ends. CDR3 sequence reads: CASSFMNTGELFF. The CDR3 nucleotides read TGTGCCAGCAGTTTCATGAACACCGGGGAGCTGTTTTTT.

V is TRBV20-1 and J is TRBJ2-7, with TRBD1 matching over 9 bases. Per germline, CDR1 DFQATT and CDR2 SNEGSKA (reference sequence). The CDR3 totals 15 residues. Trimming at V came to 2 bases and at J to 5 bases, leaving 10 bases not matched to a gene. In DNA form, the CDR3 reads TGCAGTGCTAGAACGAACCACAGGGGGCACCACGAGCAGTACTTC. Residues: CSARTNHRGHHEQYF.

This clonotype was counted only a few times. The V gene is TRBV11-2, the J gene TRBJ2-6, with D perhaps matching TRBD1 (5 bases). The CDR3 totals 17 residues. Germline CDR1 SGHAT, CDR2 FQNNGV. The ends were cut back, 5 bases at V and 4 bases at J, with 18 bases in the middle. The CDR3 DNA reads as TGTGCCAGCAGCCCCATCATGGAAGGGGTCGGGGCCAACGTCCTGACTTTC. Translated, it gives CASSPIMEGVGANVLTF.

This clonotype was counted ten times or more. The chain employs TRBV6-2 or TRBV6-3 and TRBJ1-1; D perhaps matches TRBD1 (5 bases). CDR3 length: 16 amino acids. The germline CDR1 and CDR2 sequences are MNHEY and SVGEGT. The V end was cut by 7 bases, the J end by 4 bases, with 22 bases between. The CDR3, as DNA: TGTGCCAGCACCGAATATCAGGGAAAAGGGTTCACTGAAGCTTTCTTT. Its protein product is CASTEYQGKGFTEAFF.

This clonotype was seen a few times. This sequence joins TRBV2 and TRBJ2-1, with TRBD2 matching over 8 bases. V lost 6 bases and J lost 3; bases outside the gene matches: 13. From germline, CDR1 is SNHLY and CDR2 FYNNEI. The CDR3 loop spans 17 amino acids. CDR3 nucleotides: TGTGCCAGCAGGGACCCCTTTGGTAGCGGGAACTACAATGAGCAGTTCTTC. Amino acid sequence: CASRDPFGSGNYNEQFF.

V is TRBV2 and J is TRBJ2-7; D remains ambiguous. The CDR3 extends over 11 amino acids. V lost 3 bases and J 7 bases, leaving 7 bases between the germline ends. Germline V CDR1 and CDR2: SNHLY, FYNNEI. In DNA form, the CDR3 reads TGTGCCAGCAGTGACTTACGGGAGCAGTACGTC. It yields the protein CASSDLREQYV.

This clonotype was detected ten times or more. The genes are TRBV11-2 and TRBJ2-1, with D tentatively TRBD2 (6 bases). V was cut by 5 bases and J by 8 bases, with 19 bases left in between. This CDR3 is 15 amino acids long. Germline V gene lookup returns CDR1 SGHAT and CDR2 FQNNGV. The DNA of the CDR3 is TGTGCCAGCAGCACTAGGTGGGCTAGCGCGGATGAGCAGTTCTTC. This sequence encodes CASSTRWASADEQFF.

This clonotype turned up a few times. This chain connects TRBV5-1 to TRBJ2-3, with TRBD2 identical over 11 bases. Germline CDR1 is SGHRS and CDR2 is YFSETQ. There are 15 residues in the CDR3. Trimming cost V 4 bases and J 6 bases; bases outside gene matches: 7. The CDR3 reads CASSRGTSGSDTQYF. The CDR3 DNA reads TGCGCCAGCAGCCGGGGGACTAGCGGCAGCGATACGCAGTATTTT.

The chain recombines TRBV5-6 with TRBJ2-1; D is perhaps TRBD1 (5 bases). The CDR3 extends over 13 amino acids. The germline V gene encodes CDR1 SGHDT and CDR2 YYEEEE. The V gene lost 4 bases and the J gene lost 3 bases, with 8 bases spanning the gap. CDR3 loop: CASSPQGYNEQFF. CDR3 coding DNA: TGTGCCAGCAGCCCGCAGGGCTACAATGAGCAGTTCTTC.

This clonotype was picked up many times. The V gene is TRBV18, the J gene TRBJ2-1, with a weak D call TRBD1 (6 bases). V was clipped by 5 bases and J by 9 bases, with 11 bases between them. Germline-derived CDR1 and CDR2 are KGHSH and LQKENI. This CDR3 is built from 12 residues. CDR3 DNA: TGTGCCAGCTCAGCTACAGGGCTTGAGCAGTTCTTC. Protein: CASSATGLEQFF.

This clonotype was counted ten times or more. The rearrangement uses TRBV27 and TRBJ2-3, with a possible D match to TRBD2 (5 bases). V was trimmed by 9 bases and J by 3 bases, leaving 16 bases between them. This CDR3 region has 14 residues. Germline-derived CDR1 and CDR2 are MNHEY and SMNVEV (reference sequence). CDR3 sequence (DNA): TGTGCCAGTCGGGGTGCCGGGGAGACAGATACGCAGTATTTT. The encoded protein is CASRGAGETDTQYF.

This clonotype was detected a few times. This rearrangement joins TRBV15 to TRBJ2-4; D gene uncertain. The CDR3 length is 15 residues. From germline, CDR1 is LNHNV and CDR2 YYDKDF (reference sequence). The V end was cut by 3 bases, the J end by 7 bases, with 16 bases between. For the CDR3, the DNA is TGTGCCACCAGCAGGAATACTCAGGTGCCCAACATTCAGTACTTC. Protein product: CATSRNTQVPNIQYF. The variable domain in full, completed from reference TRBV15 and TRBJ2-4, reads DAMVIQNPRYQVTQFGKPVTLSCSQTLNHNVMYWYQQKSSQAPKLLFHYYDKDFNNEADTPDNFQSRRPNTSFCFLDIRSPGLGDTAMYLCATSRNTQVPNIQYFGAGTRLSVL.

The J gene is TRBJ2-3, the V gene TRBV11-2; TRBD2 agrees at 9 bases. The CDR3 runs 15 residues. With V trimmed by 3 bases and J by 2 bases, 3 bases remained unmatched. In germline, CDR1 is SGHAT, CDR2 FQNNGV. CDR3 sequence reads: CASSFGTSPTDTQYF. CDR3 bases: TGTGCCAGCAGCTTTGGGACTAGCCCCACAGATACGCAGTATTTT.

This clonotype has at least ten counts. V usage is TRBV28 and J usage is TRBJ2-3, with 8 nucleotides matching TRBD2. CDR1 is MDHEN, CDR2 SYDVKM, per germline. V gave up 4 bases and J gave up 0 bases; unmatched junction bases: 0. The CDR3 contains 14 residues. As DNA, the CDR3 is TGTGCCAGCAGTTCTAGCGGGAGCACAGATACGCAGTATTTT. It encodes CASSSSGSTDTQYF.

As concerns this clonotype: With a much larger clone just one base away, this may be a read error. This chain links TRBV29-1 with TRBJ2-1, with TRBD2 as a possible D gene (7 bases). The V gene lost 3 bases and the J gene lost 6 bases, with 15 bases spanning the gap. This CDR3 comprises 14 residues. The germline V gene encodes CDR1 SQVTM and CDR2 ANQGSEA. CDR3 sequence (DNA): TGCAGCGTTGAGAAGGGGGGGAGTCTCAATGAGCAGTTCTTC. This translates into CSVEKGGSLNEQFF.

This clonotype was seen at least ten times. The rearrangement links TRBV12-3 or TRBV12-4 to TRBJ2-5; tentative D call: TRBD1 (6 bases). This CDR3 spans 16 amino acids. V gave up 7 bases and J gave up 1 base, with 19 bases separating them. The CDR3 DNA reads TGTGCCAGCATCGCCCCCAGGGGATGCGGCCAAGAGACCCAGTACTTC. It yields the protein CASIAPRGCGQETQYF.

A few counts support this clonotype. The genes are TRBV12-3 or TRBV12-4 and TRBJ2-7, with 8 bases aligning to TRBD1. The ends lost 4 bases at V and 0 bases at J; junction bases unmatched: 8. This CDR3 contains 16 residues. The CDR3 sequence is CASSSTGTGASYEQYF. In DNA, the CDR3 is TGTGCCAGCAGTTCCACCGGGACAGGAGCCTCCTACGAGCAGTACTTC.

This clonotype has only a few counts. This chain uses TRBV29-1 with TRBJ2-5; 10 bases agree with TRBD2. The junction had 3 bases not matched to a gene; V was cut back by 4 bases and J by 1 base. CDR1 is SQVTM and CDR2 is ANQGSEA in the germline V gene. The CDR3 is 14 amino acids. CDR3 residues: CSVGPSGSQETQYF. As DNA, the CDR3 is TGCAGCGTTGGTCCTAGCGGGAGCCAAGAGACCCAGTACTTC.

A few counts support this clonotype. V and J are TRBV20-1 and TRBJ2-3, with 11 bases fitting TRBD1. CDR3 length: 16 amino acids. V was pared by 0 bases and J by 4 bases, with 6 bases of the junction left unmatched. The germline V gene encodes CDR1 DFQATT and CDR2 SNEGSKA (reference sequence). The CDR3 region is CSARDLRTGGPDTQYF. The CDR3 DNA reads TGCAGTGCTAGAGACCTTAGGACAGGGGGCCCAGATACGCAGTATTTT.

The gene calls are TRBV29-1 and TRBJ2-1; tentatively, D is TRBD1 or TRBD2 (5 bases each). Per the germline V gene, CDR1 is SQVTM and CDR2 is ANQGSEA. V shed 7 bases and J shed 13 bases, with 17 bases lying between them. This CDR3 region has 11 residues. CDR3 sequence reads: CSAQREGPQFF. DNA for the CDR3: TGCAGCGCCCAACGTGAGGGGCCCCAGTTCTTC.

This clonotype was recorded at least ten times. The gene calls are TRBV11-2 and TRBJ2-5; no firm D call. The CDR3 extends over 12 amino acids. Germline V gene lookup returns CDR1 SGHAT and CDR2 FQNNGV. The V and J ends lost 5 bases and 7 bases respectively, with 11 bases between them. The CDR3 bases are TGTGCCAGCAGCCAACCTGAAGGGACCCAGTACTTC. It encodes CASSQPEGTQYF.

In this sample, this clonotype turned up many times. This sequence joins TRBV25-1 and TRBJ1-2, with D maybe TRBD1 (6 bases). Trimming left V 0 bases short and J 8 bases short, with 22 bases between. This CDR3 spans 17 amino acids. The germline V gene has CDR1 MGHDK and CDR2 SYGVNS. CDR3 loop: CASSEYHPAGQQRGYTF. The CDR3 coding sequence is TGTGCCAGCAGTGAATATCATCCCGCGGGACAACAACGGGGCTACACCTTC.

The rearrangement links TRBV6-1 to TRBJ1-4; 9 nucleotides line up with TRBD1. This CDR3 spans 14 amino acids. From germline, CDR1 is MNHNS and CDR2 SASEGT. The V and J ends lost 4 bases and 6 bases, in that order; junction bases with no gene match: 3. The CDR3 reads CASSVRDRDEKLFF. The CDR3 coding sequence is TGTGCCAGCAGTGTACGGGACAGGGATGAAAAACTGTTTTTT.

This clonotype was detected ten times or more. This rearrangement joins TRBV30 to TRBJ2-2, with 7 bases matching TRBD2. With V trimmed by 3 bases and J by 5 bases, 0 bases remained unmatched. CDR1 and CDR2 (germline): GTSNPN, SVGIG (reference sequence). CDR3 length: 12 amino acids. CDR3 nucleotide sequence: TGTGCCTGGAGCGGGGGGACCGGGGAGCTGTTTTTT. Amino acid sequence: CAWSGGTGELFF.

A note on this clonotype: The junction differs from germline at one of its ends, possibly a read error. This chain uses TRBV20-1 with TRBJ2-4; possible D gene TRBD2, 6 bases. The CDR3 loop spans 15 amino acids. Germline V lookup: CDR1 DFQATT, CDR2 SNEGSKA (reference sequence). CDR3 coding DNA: TGCAGTGCGCAGTCCGGGAGCGAGGCCAAAACCATTCAGTACTTC. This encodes CSAQSGSEAKTIQYF.